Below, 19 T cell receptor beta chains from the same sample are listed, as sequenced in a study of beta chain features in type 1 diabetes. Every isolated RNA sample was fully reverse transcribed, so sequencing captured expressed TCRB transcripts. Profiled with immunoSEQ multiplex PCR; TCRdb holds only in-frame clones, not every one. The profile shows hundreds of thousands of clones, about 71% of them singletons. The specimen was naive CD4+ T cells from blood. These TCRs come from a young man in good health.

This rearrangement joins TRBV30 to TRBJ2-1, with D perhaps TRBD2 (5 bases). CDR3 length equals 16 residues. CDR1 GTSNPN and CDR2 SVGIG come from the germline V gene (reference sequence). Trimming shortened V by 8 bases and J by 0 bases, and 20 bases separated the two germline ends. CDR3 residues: CAIGGPPFSSYNEQFF. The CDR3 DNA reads TGTGCCATAGGAGGTCCCCCCTTTAGCTCCTACAATGAGCAGTTCTTC.

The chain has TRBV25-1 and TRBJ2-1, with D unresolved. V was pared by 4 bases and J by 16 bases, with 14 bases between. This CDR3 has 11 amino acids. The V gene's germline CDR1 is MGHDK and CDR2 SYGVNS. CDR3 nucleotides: TGTGCCAGCAGTGGACGGACCCGAATCTTCTTC. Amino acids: CASSGRTRIFF.

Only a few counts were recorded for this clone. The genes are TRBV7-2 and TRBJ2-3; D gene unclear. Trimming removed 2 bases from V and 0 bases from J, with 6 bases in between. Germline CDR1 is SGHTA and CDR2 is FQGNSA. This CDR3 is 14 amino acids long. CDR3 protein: CASSLLVSTDTQYF. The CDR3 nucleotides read TGTGCCAGCAGCTTACTAGTGAGCACAGATACGCAGTATTTT.

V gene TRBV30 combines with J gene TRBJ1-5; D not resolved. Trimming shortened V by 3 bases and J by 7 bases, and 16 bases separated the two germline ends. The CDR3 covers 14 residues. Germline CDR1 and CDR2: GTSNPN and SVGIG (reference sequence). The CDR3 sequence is CAWREADVNQPQHF. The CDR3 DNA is TGTGCCTGGAGGGAGGCCGACGTCAACCAGCCCCAGCATTTT.

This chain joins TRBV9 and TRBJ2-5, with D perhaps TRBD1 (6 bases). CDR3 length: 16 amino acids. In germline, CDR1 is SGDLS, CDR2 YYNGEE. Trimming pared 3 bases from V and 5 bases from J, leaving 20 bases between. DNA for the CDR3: TGTGCCAGCAGCGCCCACAGGACAGCGAGAGGGGAGACCCAGTACTTC. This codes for CASSAHRTARGETQYF.

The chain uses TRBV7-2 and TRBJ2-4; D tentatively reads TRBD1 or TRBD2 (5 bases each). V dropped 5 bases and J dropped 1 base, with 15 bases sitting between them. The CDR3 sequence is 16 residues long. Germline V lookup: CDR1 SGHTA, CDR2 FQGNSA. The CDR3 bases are TGTGCCAGCAGCCCGTCCGGGACCCTCGCCAAAAACATTCAGTACTTC. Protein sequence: CASSPSGTLAKNIQYF. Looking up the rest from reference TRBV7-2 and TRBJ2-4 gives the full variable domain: GAGVSQSPSNKVTEKGKDVELRCDPISGHTALYWYRQSLGQGLEFLIYFQGNSAPDKSGLPSDRFSAERTGGSVSTLTIQRTQQEDSAVYLCASSPSGTLAKNIQYFGAGTRLSVL.

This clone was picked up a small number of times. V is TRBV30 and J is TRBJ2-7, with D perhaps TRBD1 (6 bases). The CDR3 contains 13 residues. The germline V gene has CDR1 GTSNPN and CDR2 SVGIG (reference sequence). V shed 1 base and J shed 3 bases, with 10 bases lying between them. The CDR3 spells CAWSANRDYEQYF. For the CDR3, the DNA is TGTGCCTGGAGTGCTAACAGGGACTACGAGCAGTACTTC.

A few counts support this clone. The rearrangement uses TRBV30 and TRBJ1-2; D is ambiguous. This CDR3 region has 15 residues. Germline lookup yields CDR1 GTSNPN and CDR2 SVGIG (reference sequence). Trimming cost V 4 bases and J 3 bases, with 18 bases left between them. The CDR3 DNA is TGTGCCTGGATGGCTCGGGTCCTCCCCCACTATGGCTACACCTTC. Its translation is CAWMARVLPHYGYTF.

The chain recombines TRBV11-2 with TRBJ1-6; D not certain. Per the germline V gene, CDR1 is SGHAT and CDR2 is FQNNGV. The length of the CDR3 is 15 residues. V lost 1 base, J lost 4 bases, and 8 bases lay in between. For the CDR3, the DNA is TGTGCCAGCAGCTTAGGGACGGCTTATAATTCACCCCTCCACTTT. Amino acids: CASSLGTAYNSPLHF. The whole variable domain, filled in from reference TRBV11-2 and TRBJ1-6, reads EAGVAQSPRYKIIEKRQSVAFWCNPISGHATLYWYQQILGQGPKLLIQFQNNGVVDDSQLPKDRFSAERLKGVDSTLKIQPAKLEDSAVYLCASSLGTAYNSPLHFGNGTRLTVT.

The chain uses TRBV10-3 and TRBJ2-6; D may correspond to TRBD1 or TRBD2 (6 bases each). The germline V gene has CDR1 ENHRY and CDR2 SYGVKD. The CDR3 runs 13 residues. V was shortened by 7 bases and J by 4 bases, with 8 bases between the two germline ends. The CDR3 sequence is CAITGAGANVLTF. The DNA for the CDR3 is TGTGCCATCACGGGGGCAGGGGCCAACGTCCTGACTTTC.

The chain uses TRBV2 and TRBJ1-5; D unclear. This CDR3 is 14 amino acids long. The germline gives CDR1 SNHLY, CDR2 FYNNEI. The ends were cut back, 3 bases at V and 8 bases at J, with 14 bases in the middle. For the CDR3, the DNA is TGTGCCAGCAGTGAGGGTAGGGTGGTTGAGCCCCAGCATTTT. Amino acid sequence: CASSEGRVVEPQHF.

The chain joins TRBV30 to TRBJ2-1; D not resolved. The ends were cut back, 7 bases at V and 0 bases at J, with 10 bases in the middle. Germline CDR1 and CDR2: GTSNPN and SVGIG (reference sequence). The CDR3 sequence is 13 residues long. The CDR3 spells CAFTVSSYNEQFF. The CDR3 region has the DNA TGTGCCTTCACAGTAAGCTCCTACAATGAGCAGTTCTTC.

The CDR3 loop reads CASSLSARYETQYF. CDR3 DNA sequence: TGTGCCAGCAGTTTATCGGCTAGATACGAGACCCAGTACTTC. The V gene is TRBV27, the J gene TRBJ2-5; D remains ambiguous. CDR1 is MNHEY, CDR2 SMNVEV, per germline (reference sequence). This CDR3 has 14 residues. Trimming removed 0 bases at V and 5 bases at J, with 10 bases between.

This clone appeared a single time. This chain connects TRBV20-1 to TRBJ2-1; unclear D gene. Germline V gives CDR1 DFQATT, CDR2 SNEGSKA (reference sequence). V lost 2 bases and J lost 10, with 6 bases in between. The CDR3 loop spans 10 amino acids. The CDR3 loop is CSARSAEQFF. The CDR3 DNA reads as TGCAGTGCTAGATCTGCCGAGCAGTTCTTC.

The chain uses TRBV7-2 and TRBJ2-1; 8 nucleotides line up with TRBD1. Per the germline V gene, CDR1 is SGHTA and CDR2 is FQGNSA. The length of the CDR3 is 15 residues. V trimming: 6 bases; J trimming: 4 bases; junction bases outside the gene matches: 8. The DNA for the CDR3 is TGTGCCAGCAGGGAAGACAGGGGATCATACAATGAGCAGTTCTTC. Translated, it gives CASREDRGSYNEQFF.

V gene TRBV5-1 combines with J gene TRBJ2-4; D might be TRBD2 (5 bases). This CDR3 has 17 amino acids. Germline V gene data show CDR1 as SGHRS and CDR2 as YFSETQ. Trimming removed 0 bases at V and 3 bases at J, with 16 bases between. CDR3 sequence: CASSLATWTEDKNIQYF. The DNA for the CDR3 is TGCGCCAGCAGCTTGGCCACATGGACTGAAGACAAAAACATTCAGTACTTC.

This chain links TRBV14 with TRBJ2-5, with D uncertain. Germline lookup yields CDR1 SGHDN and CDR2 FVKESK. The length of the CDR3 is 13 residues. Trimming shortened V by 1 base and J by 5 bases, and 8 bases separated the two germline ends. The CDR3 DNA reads TGTGCCAGCAGCCAAGGGAGCGTCGAGACCCAGTACTTC. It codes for CASSQGSVETQYF.

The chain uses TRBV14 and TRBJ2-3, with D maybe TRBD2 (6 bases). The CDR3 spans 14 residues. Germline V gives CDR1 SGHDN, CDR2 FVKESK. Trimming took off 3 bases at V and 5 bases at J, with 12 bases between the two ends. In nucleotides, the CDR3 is TGTGCCAGCAGCCATTCTAGCGCAGAAGATACGCAGTATTTT. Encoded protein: CASSHSSAEDTQYF.

The CDR3 loop reads CASSLMPVNTDTQYF. CDR3 sequence (DNA): TGCGCCAGCAGCTTGATGCCTGTAAACACAGATACGCAGTATTTT. This chain uses TRBV5-1 with TRBJ2-3; unclear D gene. The CDR3 extends over 15 amino acids. The germline V gene has CDR1 SGHRS and CDR2 YFSETQ. V was trimmed by 1 base and J by 2 bases, leaving 11 bases between them.